The 28 T cell receptor beta chains presented below share a single source sample, sequenced in a study of shared clonotypes between healthy human individuals. Naive CD8 cells, CD45RO-negative and positively selected for CCR7, excluded terminally differentiated effector memory CD45RA+ cells. Only in-frame clones appear in the TCRdb table, and some are missing; sequencing was by immunoSEQ multiplex PCR. Of roughly 850,000 clones in the sample, 95% to 97% were seen once. Sequencing used naive CD8+ T cells sorted from blood. These receptors all come from a man aged 25-45 years in good health.

This chain links TRBV2 with TRBJ2-7, with 9 bases identical to TRBD2. The CDR3 extends over 17 amino acids. V lost 9 bases and J lost 2; bases outside the gene matches: 17. Germline CDR1 SNHLY, CDR2 FYNNEI. CDR3 amino acids: CARRGASGKGVPYEQYF. As DNA, the CDR3 is TGTGCCAGACGGGGGGCTAGCGGGAAAGGTGTCCCCTACGAGCAGTACTTC.

The table lists this clone with a count of one. The V and J genes are TRBV27 and TRBJ2-7; TRBD2 aligns across 11 bases. V lost 8 bases to trimming and J lost 5 bases; unmatched junction nucleotides: 11. Looked up from germline, CDR1 is MNHEY and CDR2 is SMNVEV (reference sequence). The CDR3 runs to 15 residues. CDR3 protein: CASRPTSGSFHEQYF. In nucleotides, the CDR3 is TGTGCCAGCCGACCAACTAGCGGGAGTTTTCACGAGCAGTACTTC.

This chain uses TRBV6-5 with TRBJ2-7; TRBD1 agrees at 7 bases. The J segment lost 4 bases and the V segment lost 5 bases, leaving 8 bases of the junction unmatched. CDR1 is MNHEY, CDR2 SVGAGI, per germline. The CDR3 is 14 residues long. In nucleotides, the CDR3 is TGTGCCAGCAGTCCCGGGACAGCCCTTTACGAGCAGTACTTC. It encodes CASSPGTALYEQYF.

The genes are TRBV9 and TRBJ2-3, with TRBD2 identical over 7 bases. The CDR3 totals 15 residues. Germline CDR1 and CDR2: SGDLS and YYNGEE. The V segment lost 7 bases and the J segment 6 bases; nucleotides outside the gene matches: 14. CDR3 bases: TGTGCCAGCGCATTATGGGGGGGACGGATGGATACGCAGTATTTT. Amino acids: CASALWGGRMDTQYF.

The chain is built from TRBV27 and TRBJ2-2; maybe TRBD1 (6 bases). The CDR3 covers 15 residues. Per the germline V gene, CDR1 is MNHEY and CDR2 is SMNVEV (reference sequence). The germline V and J ends were trimmed by 9 bases and 11 bases, with 25 bases remaining between them. The CDR3 sequence: CASSLSQGYHYELFF. CDR3 DNA sequence: TGTGCCAGTAGCCTATCACAGGGCTATCATTATGAGCTGTTTTTT.

The V and J genes are TRBV11-2 and TRBJ2-7, with D possibly TRBD1 on 6 matching bases. This CDR3 has 15 amino acids. Trimming stripped 5 bases from V and 1 base from J, with 15 bases between. CDR1 is SGHAT, CDR2 FQNNGV, per germline. The DNA of the CDR3 is TGTGCCAGCAGCCCGATCCGGACAGATTCCTACGAGCAGTACTTC. Translated: CASSPIRTDSYEQYF. Complete variable domain (other parts from reference TRBV11-2 and TRBJ2-7): EAGVAQSPRYKIIEKRQSVAFWCNPISGHATLYWYQQILGQGPKLLIQFQNNGVVDDSQLPKDRFSAERLKGVDSTLKIQPAKLEDSAVYLCASSPIRTDSYEQYFGPGTRLTVT.

The chain recombines TRBV11-1 with TRBJ1-1; D is unresolved. The germline V gene encodes CDR1 SGHAT and CDR2 FQDESV (reference sequence). This CDR3 is built from 15 residues. Trimming removed 1 base at V and 1 base at J, with 10 bases between. The CDR3 sequence is CASSLVADQNTEAFF. The CDR3 bases are TGTGCCAGCAGCTTAGTAGCGGATCAGAACACTGAAGCTTTCTTT. The full variable domain, in which reference TRBV11-1 and TRBJ1-1 provide the parts outside the CDR3, is EAEVAQSPRYKITEKSQAVAFWCDPISGHATLYWYRQILGQGPELLVQFQDESVVDDSQLPKDRFSAERLKGVDSTLKIQPAELGDSAMYLCASSLVADQNTEAFFGQGTRLTVV.

The chain employs TRBV21-1 and TRBJ1-6. TRBV21-1 is a documented pseudogene. The CDR3 has 18 amino acids. This CDR3 is CASRNQVAHIHHNSPLHF. The CDR3 nucleotides are TGTGCCAGCAGGAATCAAGTAGCACACATACATCATAATTCACCCCTCCACTTT.

The rearrangement joins TRBV6-1 to TRBJ2-1, with D hard to call. Trimming stripped 7 bases from V and 6 bases from J, with 10 bases between. The CDR3 consists of 12 residues. Germline V gives CDR1 MNHNS, CDR2 SASEGT. The CDR3 region has the DNA TGTGCCAGCATAGACGATGGCAATGAGCAGTTCTTC. It specifies CASIDDGNEQFF.

Points on this clone: The sample holds other DNA sequences that translate to the same CDR3. The chain combines TRBV11-2 with TRBJ2-7; a possible D gene is TRBD2 (5 bases). Germline CDR1 and CDR2: SGHAT and FQNNGV. V was cut by 1 base and J by 0 bases, with 7 bases left in between. CDR3 length: 14 residues. The CDR3 region is CASSLGGSSYEQYF. The CDR3 nucleotides are TGTGCCAGCAGCTTAGGAGGGAGCTCCTACGAGCAGTACTTC.

The rearrangement links TRBV6-4 to TRBJ2-3; D gene unclear. V gave up 6 bases and J gave up 2 bases, with 9 bases separating them. Germline V gene lookup returns CDR1 MRHNA and CDR2 SNTAGT. CDR3 length equals 13 residues. CDR3 coding DNA: TGTGCCAGCAGCCAGATCCCCACAGATACGCAGTATTTT. This gives the protein CASSQIPTDTQYF.

This chain connects TRBV4-1 to TRBJ2-7; perhaps TRBD2 as D (6 bases). This CDR3 spans 14 amino acids. In germline, CDR1 is MGHRA, CDR2 YSYEKL. Trimming stripped 3 bases from V and 2 bases from J, with 11 bases between. CDR3 in amino acids: CASSHPGVAYEQYF. The CDR3 DNA reads TGCGCCAGCAGCCATCCGGGAGTAGCCTACGAGCAGTACTTC.

The chain couples TRBV7-2 to TRBJ2-7; TRBD1 aligns across 7 bases. CDR1 and CDR2 from the germline V gene are SGHTA and FQGNSA. The CDR3 covers 14 residues. After removal of 5 bases from V and 3 bases from J, the junction contained 7 bases not matched to a gene. The CDR3 loop reads CASSPQTGSYEQYF. Here the CDR3 DNA reads TGTGCCAGCAGCCCCCAGACAGGGAGCTACGAGCAGTACTTC. Based on the CDR3 plus reference TRBV7-2 and TRBJ2-7, the full variable domain is GAGVSQSPSNKVTEKGKDVELRCDPISGHTALYWYRQSLGQGLEFLIYFQGNSAPDKSGLPSDRFSAERTGGSVSTLTIQRTQQEDSAVYLCASSPQTGSYEQYFGPGTRLTVT.

This clone was seen only a few times. The V and J genes are TRBV27 and TRBJ2-7, with TRBD2 matching 10 bases. The CDR3 totals 15 residues. Trimming took 2 bases from V and 5 from J; bases not matched to a gene: 6. The V gene's germline CDR1 is MNHEY and CDR2 SMNVEV (reference sequence). The CDR3, as DNA: TGTGCCAGCAGTTTAGTAGCAGCGGGAGGGGACGAGCAGTACTTC. Residues: CASSLVAAGGDEQYF.

The V and J genes are TRBV25-1 and TRBJ2-6, with D unresolved. Germline-derived CDR1 and CDR2 are MGHDK and SYGVNS. V lost 9 bases, J lost 0 bases, and 3 bases lay in between. The CDR3 spans 12 residues. In DNA, the CDR3 is TGTGCCAGTTACTCTGGGGCCAACGTCCTGACTTTC. It yields the protein CASYSGANVLTF.

This clone was counted a few times. The gene calls are TRBV29-1 and TRBJ2-4, with D perhaps matching TRBD1 (5 bases). The germline V and J ends were trimmed by 8 bases and 0 bases, with 11 bases remaining between them. Germline assignment: CDR1 SQVTM and CDR2 ANQGSEA. This CDR3 has 13 residues. CDR3 bases: TGCAGCCCCCGACAGATAGCCAAAAACATTCAGTACTTC. Amino acids: CSPRQIAKNIQYF.

The rearrangement links TRBV29-1 to TRBJ2-1; 8 nucleotides line up with TRBD2. Germline V gene lookup returns CDR1 SQVTM and CDR2 ANQGSEA. After removal of 7 bases from V and 7 bases from J, the junction contained 6 bases not matched to a gene. CDR3 length equals 12 residues. For the CDR3, the DNA is TGCAGCGCGGTCTCGGGAGGGAATGAGCAGTTCTTC. Its protein product is CSAVSGGNEQFF.

The chain employs TRBV7-9 and TRBJ2-7; no clear D gene. Germline V gene sequence: CDR1 SEHNR, CDR2 FQNEAQ (reference sequence). The CDR3 has 11 amino acids. V was clipped by 5 bases and J by 4 bases, with 6 bases between them. The CDR3 loop reads CASSGRYEQYF. The CDR3 bases are TGTGCCAGCAGCGGACGTTACGAGCAGTACTTC.

The chain combines TRBV6-5 with TRBJ1-1; D remains ambiguous. CDR3 length: 15 amino acids. V lost 2 bases and J 4 bases, leaving 14 bases between the germline ends. The V gene's germline CDR1 is MNHEY and CDR2 SVGAGI. The CDR3 coding sequence is TGTGCCAGCAGTTACGAGGAAGGTCCCCTCACTGAAGCTTTCTTT. It encodes CASSYEEGPLTEAFF.

The V call is TRBV6-1, the J call TRBJ2-7; D unresolved. Trimming removed 3 bases from V and 0 bases from J, with 12 bases in between. The germline CDR1 and CDR2 sequences are MNHNS and SASEGT. This CDR3 comprises 15 residues. In DNA, the CDR3 is TGTGCCAGCAGTGACGTCGGAGCTTACTCCTACGAGCAGTACTTC. It yields the protein CASSDVGAYSYEQYF.

As concerns this clone: Additional DNA sequences in this sample encode the identical CDR3. The chain employs TRBV5-4 and TRBJ2-7; D ambiguous. Germline lookup yields CDR1 SGHNT and CDR2 YYREEE (reference sequence). V was clipped by 0 bases and J by 3 bases, with 4 bases between them. The CDR3 loop spans 12 amino acids. The CDR3 DNA reads as TGTGCCAGCAGCTTGGGGGGCTACGAGCAGTACTTC. Protein product: CASSLGGYEQYF.

This chain connects TRBV13 to TRBJ2-7, with D tentatively TRBD2 (6 bases). This CDR3 region has 12 residues. V gave up 1 base and J gave up 7 bases, with 8 bases separating them. CDR1 PRHDT and CDR2 FYEKMQ come from the germline V gene (reference sequence). CDR3 in DNA: TGTGCCAGCAGCTTAGTGGCGGGAGAGCAGTACTTC. Protein: CASSLVAGEQYF.

The genes are TRBV28 and TRBJ2-2; no clear D gene. The CDR3 loop spans 15 amino acids. The V gene lost 3 bases and the J gene lost 0 bases, with 8 bases spanning the gap. In germline, CDR1 is MDHEN, CDR2 SYDVKM. Here the CDR3 reads CASSFRFTNTGELFF. Here the CDR3 DNA reads TGTGCCAGCAGTTTCCGGTTCACGAACACCGGGGAGCTGTTTTTT.

The chain carries TRBV4-3 and TRBJ2-1; D call uncertain. Germline V gene data show CDR1 as LGHNA and CDR2 as YSLEER. The CDR3 extends over 14 amino acids. The V end was cut by 0 bases, the J end by 8 bases, with 11 bases between. The CDR3, as DNA: TGCGCCAGCAGCCAAGATCTTGGTAGCTATGAGCAGTTCTTC. Translated, it gives CASSQDLGSYEQFF.

V is TRBV6-1 and J is TRBJ2-5, with D possibly TRBD2 on 6 matching bases. CDR1 is MNHNS, CDR2 SASEGT, per germline. V lost 0 bases and J lost 5, with 16 bases in between. This CDR3 spans 16 amino acids. The CDR3 coding sequence is TGTGCCAGCAGTGAAGCCCTCTCGGAGGGTCTGGAGACCCAGTACTTC. Its protein is CASSEALSEGLETQYF.

The J gene is TRBJ2-3, the V gene TRBV14, with D hard to call. V gave up 4 bases and J gave up 3 bases, with 5 bases separating them. CDR1 is SGHDN and CDR2 is FVKESK in the germline V gene. The CDR3 runs to 12 residues. The CDR3 loop reads CASSLATDTQYF. The CDR3 nucleotides read TGTGCCAGCAGCCTGGCGACAGATACGCAGTATTTT.

V usage is TRBV9 and J usage is TRBJ2-2; D gene uncertain. The CDR3 covers 13 residues. CDR1 SGDLS and CDR2 YYNGEE come from the germline V gene. V was pared by 7 bases and J by 4 bases, with 11 bases between. The CDR3 sequence is CASEGERTGELFF. CDR3 coding DNA: TGTGCCAGCGAAGGTGAACGCACCGGGGAGCTGTTTTTT.

The chain couples TRBV7-3 to TRBJ2-5; D is unclear. This CDR3 region has 13 residues. Trimming took 7 bases from V and 4 from J, leaving 13 bases between them. From germline, CDR1 is SGHTA and CDR2 FQGTGA. CDR3 sequence (DNA): TGTGCCAGCAACTTTTTCTCGGTAGAGACCCAGTACTTC. It yields the protein CASNFFSVETQYF. Based on the CDR3 plus reference TRBV7-3 and TRBJ2-5, the full variable domain is GAGVSQTPSNKVTEKGKYVELRCDPISGHTALYWYRQSLGQGPEFLIYFQGTGAADDSGLPNDRFFAVRPEGSVSTLKIQRTERGDSAVYLCASNFFSVETQYFGPGTRLLVL.